The T cell receptor beta chain described here comes from a study of blood T cell repertoires in COVID-19. The table lists this clone with a few counts. Germline V gives CDR1 MDHEN, CDR2 SYDVKM. The CDR3 totals 12 residues. With 5 bases removed from V and 13 bases from J, the gap between germline ends came to 14 bases. Profiled with immunoSEQ multiplex PCR; TCRdb holds only in-frame clones, not every one. This sample yields around 47,000 clones, of which 81% are seen a single time; about 27% belongs to the top ten. This receptor was obtained from a woman older than 75 with COVID-19, enrolled during active disease. The chain is built from TRBV28 and TRBJ1-4, with D perhaps TRBD1 (6 bases). Source material: peripheral blood. CDR3 loop: CASSRDTRGLFF. CDR3 DNA: TGTGCCAGCAGTCGGGACACCCGGGGACTGTTTTTT.